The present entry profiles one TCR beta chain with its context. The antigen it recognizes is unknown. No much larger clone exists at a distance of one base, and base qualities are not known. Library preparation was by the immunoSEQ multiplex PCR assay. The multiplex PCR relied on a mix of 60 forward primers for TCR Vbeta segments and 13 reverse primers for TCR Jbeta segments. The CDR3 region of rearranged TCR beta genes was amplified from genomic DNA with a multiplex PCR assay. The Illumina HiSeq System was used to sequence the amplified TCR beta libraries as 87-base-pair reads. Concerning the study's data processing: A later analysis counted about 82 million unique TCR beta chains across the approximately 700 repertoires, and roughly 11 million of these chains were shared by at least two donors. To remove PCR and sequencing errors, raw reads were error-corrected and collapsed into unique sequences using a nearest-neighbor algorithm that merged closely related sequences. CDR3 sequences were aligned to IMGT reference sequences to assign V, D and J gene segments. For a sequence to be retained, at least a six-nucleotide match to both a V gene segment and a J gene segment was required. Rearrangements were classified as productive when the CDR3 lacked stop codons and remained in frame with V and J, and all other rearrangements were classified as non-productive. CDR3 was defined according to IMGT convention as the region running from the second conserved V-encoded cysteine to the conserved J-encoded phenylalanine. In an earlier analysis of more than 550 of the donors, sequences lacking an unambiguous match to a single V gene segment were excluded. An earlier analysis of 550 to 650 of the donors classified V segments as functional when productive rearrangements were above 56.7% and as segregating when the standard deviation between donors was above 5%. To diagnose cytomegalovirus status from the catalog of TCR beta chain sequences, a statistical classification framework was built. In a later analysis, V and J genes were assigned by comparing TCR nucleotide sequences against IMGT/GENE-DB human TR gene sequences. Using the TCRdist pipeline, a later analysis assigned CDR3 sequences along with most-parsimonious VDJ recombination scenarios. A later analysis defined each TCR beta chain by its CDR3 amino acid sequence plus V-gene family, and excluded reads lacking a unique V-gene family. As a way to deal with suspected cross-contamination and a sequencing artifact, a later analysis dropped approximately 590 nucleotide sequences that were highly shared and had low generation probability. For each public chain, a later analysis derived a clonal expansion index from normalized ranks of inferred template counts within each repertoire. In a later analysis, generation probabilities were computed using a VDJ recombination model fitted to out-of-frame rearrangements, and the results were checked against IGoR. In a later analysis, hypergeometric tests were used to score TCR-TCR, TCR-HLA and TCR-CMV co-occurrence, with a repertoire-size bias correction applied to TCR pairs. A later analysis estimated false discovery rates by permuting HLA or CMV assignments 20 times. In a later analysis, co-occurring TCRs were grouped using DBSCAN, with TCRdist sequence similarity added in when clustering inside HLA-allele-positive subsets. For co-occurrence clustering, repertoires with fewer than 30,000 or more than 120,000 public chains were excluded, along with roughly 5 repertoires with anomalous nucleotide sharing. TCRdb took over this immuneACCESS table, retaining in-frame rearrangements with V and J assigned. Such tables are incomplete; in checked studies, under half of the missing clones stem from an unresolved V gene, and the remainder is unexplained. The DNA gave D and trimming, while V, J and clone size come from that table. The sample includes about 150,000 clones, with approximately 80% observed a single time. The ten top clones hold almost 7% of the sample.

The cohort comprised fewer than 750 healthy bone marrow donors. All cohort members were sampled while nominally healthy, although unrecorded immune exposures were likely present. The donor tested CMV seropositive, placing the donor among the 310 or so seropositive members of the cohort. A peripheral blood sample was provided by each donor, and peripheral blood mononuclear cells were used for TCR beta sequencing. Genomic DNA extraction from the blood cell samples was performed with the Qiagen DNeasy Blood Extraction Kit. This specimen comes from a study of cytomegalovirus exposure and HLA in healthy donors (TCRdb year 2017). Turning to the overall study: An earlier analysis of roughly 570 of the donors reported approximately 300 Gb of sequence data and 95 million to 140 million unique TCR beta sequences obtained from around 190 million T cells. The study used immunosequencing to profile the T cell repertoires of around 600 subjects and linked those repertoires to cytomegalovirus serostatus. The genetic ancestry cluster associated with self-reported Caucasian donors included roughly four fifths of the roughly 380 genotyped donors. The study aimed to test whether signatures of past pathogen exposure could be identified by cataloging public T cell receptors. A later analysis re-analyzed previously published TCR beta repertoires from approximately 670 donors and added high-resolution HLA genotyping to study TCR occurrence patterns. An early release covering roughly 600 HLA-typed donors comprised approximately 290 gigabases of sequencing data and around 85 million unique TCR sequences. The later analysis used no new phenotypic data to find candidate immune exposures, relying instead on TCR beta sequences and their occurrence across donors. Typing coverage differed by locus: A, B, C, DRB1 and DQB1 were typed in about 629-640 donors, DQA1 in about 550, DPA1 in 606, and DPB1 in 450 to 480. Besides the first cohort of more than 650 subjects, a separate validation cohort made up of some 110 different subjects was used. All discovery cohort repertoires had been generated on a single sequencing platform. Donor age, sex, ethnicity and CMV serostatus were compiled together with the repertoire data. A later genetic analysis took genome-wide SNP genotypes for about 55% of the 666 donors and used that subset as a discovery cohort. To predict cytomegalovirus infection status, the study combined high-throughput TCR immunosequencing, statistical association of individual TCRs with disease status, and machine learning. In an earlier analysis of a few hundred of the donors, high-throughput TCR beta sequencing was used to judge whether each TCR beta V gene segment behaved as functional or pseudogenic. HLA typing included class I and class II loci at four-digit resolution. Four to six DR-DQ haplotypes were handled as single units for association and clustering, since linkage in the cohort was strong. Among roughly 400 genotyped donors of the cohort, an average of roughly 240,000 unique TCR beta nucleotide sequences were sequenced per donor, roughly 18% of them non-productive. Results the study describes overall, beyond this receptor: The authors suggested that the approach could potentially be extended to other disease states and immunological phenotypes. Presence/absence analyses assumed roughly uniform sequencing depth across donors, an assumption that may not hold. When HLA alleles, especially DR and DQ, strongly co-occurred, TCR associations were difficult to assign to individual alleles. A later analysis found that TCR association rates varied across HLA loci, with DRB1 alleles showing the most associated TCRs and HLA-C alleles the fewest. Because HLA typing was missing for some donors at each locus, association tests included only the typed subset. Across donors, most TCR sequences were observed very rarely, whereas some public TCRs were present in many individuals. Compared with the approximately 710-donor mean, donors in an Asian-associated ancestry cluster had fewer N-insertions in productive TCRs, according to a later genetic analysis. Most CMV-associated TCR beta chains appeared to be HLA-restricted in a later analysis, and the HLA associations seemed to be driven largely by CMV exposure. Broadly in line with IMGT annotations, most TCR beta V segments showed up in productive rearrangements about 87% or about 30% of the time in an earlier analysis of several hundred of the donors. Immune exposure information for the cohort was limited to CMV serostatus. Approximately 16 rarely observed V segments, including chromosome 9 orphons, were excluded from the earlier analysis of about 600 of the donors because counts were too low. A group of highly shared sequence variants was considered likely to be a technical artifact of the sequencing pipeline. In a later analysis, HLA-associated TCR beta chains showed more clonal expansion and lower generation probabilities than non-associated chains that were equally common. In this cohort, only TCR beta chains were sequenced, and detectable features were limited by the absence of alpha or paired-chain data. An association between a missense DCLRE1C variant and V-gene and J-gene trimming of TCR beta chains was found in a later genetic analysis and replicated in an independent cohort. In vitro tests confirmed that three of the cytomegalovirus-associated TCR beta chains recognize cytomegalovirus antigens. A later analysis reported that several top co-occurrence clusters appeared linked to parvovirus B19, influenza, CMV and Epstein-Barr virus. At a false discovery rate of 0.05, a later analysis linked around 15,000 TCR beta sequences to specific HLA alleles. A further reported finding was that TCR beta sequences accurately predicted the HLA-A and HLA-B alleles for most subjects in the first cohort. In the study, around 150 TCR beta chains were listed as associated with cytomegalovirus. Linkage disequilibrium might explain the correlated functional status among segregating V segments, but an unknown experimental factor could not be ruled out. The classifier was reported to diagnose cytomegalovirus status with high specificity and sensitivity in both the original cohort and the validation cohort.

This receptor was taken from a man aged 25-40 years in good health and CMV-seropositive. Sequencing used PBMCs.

CDR3 sequence: CASSEFTSGSYTDTQYF. The nucleotide sequence is given as TGTGCCAGCAGTGAATTTACTAGCGGGTCCTACACAGATACGCAGTATTTT. The chain joins TRBV6-1 to TRBJ2-3; TRBD2 lines up with 9 middle nucleotides. After removal of 2 bases from V and 2 bases from J, the junction retains 8 bases not matched to a gene. The germline V gene supplies CDR1 MNHNS and CDR2 SASEGT. The CDR3 has 17 amino acids, counting the end cysteine and phenylalanine. Just the 51-base CDR3 DNA is kept, in frame starting at base 1.